A single sample is the source of the 24 T cell receptor beta chains below, sequenced in a study of cytomegalovirus exposure and HLA in healthy donors. The method was immunoSEQ multiplex PCR; TCRdb's version includes in-frame clones alone and lacks a portion of them. The table records 180,000 or so clones, about 89% of them present only once. Sequencing input: PBMCs. The receptor source for this set is a man between 18 and 35 years old in good health and CMV-seropositive.

V gene TRBV14 combines with J gene TRBJ2-2; 10 nucleotides line up with TRBD2. Germline-derived CDR1 and CDR2 are SGHDN and FVKESK. The CDR3 has 16 amino acids. With V trimmed by 5 bases and J by 5 bases, 8 bases remained unmatched. The CDR3 DNA follows: TGTGCCAGCAGCTCTATAGCGGGAGGAGGGACCGGGGAGCTGTTTTTT. Translating it yields CASSSIAGGGTGELFF.

The rearrangement links TRBV14 to TRBJ2-3; D possibly corresponds to TRBD2 (6 bases). Germline V gene sequence: CDR1 SGHDN, CDR2 FVKESK. Trimming took 3 bases from V and 3 from J, leaving 13 bases between them. The CDR3 spans 15 residues. CDR3 in DNA: TGTGCCAGCAGCCAGGAGGGGCTAGGGACAGATACGCAGTATTTT. It yields the protein CASSQEGLGTDTQYF.

The genes are TRBV5-8 and TRBJ1-5; D is unclear. Per the germline V gene, CDR1 is SGHTS and CDR2 is YDEGEE. Trimming removed 5 bases from V and 6 bases from J, with 9 bases in between. The CDR3 runs to 12 residues. The CDR3 region has the DNA TGTGCCAGCAGTCTCACTCCTCAGCCCCAGCATTTT. The encoded protein is CASSLTPQPQHF.

The rearrangement links TRBV6-4 to TRBJ2-2; D ambiguous. The CDR3 contains 14 residues. Trimming shortened V by 0 bases and J by 6 bases, and 8 bases separated the two germline ends. Germline V gives CDR1 MRHNA, CDR2 SNTAGT. CDR3 coding DNA: TGTGCCAGCAGTGACTCGAATGGAGCCGGGGAGCTGTTTTTT. Amino acids: CASSDSNGAGELFF.

The chain's CDR3 is CASSRRAQGDGELFF. The CDR3 DNA sequence: TGTGCCAGCAGCCGGCGCGCCCAGGGTGACGGGGAGCTGTTTTTT. J is TRBJ2-2 and V is TRBV14, with a weak D call TRBD1 (5 bases). The CDR3 runs to 15 residues. Germline V gene data show CDR1 as SGHDN and CDR2 as FVKESK. V lost 4 bases to trimming and J lost 7 bases, with 16 bases between them.

V usage is TRBV7-9 and J usage is TRBJ2-1; 7 bases agree with TRBD1. This CDR3 is 14 amino acids long. V was pared by 5 bases and J by 6 bases, with 7 bases of the junction left unmatched. The V gene's germline CDR1 is SEHNR and CDR2 FQNEAQ (reference sequence). The CDR3 nucleotides are TGTGCCAGCAGCCACAGGGGTGTTGTCAATGAGCAGTTCTTC. It encodes CASSHRGVVNEQFF.

Only one count was recorded for this clone. The gene calls are TRBV4-3 and TRBJ2-7, with 7 bases aligning to TRBD1. This CDR3 is built from 17 residues. CDR1 and CDR2 (germline): LGHNA, YSLEER. Unmatched junction bases numbered 11, after V lost 0 bases and J lost 3 bases. The CDR3 sequence is CASSQEEDGTAVYEQYF. CDR3 in DNA: TGCGCCAGCAGCCAAGAAGAGGATGGGACAGCAGTCTACGAGCAGTACTTC.

The CDR3 spells CASSISWTGGHEQFF. CDR3 nucleotides: TGTGCCAGCAGTATCAGTTGGACAGGGGGCCATGAGCAGTTCTTC. This chain connects TRBV27 to TRBJ2-1; TRBD1 matches 11 bases. CDR3 size: 15 residues. The V gene's germline CDR1 is MNHEY and CDR2 SMNVEV (reference sequence). J was trimmed by 8 bases and V by 5 bases; bases with no gene match: 8.

The chain has TRBV9 and TRBJ2-2; 10 bases match TRBD1. Germline lookup yields CDR1 SGDLS and CDR2 YYNGEE. The CDR3 consists of 15 residues. V gave up 4 bases and J gave up 4 bases; unmatched junction bases: 4. Written as DNA, the CDR3 is TGTGCCAGCAGCCCCGGACAGGGGGGCACCGGGGAGCTGTTTTTT. Translation gives CASSPGQGGTGELFF.

The chain combines TRBV11-2 with TRBJ1-1; no firm D call. The germline CDR1 and CDR2 sequences are SGHAT and FQNNGV. V lost 4 bases and J 2 bases, leaving 11 bases between the germline ends. The CDR3 is 14 amino acids. Here the CDR3 reads CASSSGRVNTEAFF. DNA for the CDR3: TGTGCCAGCAGCTCCGGGAGGGTTAACACTGAAGCTTTCTTT.

The count of this clone is one. The genes are TRBV7-2 and TRBJ1-2; TRBD1 aligns across 11 bases. The CDR3 totals 13 residues. Trimming at V came to 8 bases and at J to 6 bases, leaving 5 bases not matched to a gene. The germline CDR1 and CDR2 sequences are SGHTA and FQGNSA. The CDR3 protein is CASLGQGADGYTF. In DNA, the CDR3 is TGTGCCAGCCTCGGACAGGGGGCGGATGGCTACACCTTC.

The gene calls are TRBV7-9 and TRBJ2-7; TRBD2 agrees at 7 bases. CDR3 length: 12 amino acids. Germline V gene sequence: CDR1 SEHNR, CDR2 FQNEAQ (reference sequence). Unmatched junction bases numbered 5, after V lost 6 bases and J lost 6 bases. The CDR3 DNA follows: TGTGCCAGCAGGGGCCCGGGGGGCGAGCAGTACTTC. Protein product: CASRGPGGEQYF. Full variable domain (remainder filled in from reference TRBV7-9 and TRBJ2-7): DTGVSQNPRHKITKRGQNVTFRCDPISEHNRLYWYRQTLGQGPEFLTYFQNEAQLEKSRLLSDRFSAERPKGSFSTLEIQRTEQGDSAMYLCASRGPGGEQYFGPGTRLTVT.

J is TRBJ1-5 and V is TRBV7-2; a weak D match, TRBD1 (6 bases). Looked up from germline, CDR1 is SGHTA and CDR2 is FQGNSA. The V end lost 4 bases, the J end lost 4 bases, and 14 bases lay between the germline ends. The CDR3 is 15 amino acids. CDR3 DNA: TGTGCCAGCAGCTCCCTTGGACAGCTGAATCAGCCCCAGCATTTT. This sequence encodes CASSSLGQLNQPQHF.

The gene calls are TRBV9 and TRBJ2-1; 8 bases are shared with TRBD2. V was clipped by 0 bases and J by 7 bases; unmatched bases: 6. This CDR3 spans 15 amino acids. From germline, CDR1 is SGDLS and CDR2 YYNGEE. The CDR3 DNA reads TGTGCCAGCAGCGTAGCGGGAGGGCCACGGAATGAGCAGTTCTTC. Its protein product is CASSVAGGPRNEQFF.

The V and J genes are TRBV7-9 and TRBJ2-1; D is possibly TRBD1 (5 bases). This CDR3 is 13 amino acids long. CDR1 is SEHNR and CDR2 is FQNEAQ in the germline V gene (reference sequence). Trimming removed 4 bases at V and 5 bases at J, with 9 bases between. CDR3 protein: CASSSTRDNEQFF. The CDR3 DNA reads as TGTGCCAGCAGCTCGACCAGGGACAATGAGCAGTTCTTC. The variable domain in full, completed from reference TRBV7-9 and TRBJ2-1, reads DTGVSQNPRHKITKRGQNVTFRCDPISEHNRLYWYRQTLGQGPEFLTYFQNEAQLEKSRLLSDRFSAERPKGSFSTLEIQRTEQGDSAMYLCASSSTRDNEQFFGPGTRLTVL.

The V and J genes are TRBV19 and TRBJ2-1, with 11 positions matching TRBD2. The CDR3 spans 15 residues. The junction had 9 bases not matched to a gene; V was cut back by 6 bases and J by 8 bases. Germline V lookup: CDR1 LNHDA, CDR2 SQIVND (reference sequence). CDR3 nucleotides: TGTGCCAGTAGCCCCGGGCTAGCGGGAGGCTATGAGCAGTTCTTC. It specifies CASSPGLAGGYEQFF.

The chain combines TRBV19 with TRBJ1-1; 7 bases are a match to TRBD1. Trimming at V came to 9 bases and at J to 7 bases, leaving 5 bases not matched to a gene. The CDR3 sequence is 11 residues long. Germline assignment: CDR1 LNHDA and CDR2 SQIVND (reference sequence). The CDR3 DNA reads TGTGCCAGCCGACAGGGACTTGAAGCTTTCTTT. Translated: CASRQGLEAFF.

The CDR3 DNA reads as TGTGCCAGCAGCTTAGTCTCAGGGAACCAGTCACCCCTCCACTTT. It codes for CASSLVSGNQSPLHF. V gene TRBV7-2 combines with J gene TRBJ1-6; D might be TRBD1 (5 bases). CDR1 and CDR2 from the germline V gene are SGHTA and FQGNSA. The CDR3 is 15 residues long. Trimming cost V 1 base and J 10 bases, with 14 bases left between them.

V and J are TRBV7-9 and TRBJ1-2; no clear D. The V gene's germline CDR1 is SEHNR and CDR2 FQNEAQ (reference sequence). The CDR3 runs to 17 residues. V lost 8 bases and J lost 4, with 26 bases in between. CDR3 sequence reads: CASLRMSTSSPFYGYTF. CDR3 nucleotide sequence: TGTGCCAGCTTGCGGATGTCTACCTCTTCTCCCTTCTATGGCTACACCTTC.

This clone has a handful of counts. The chain recombines TRBV7-9 with TRBJ1-2; no reliable D call. Germline V gives CDR1 SEHNR, CDR2 FQNEAQ (reference sequence). The ends were cut back, 1 base at V and 6 bases at J, with 12 bases in the middle. The CDR3 is 14 residues long. The CDR3 coding sequence is TGTGCCAGCAGCTTAGTTGTGCCAGAGGATGGCTACACCTTC. Translating gives CASSLVVPEDGYTF.

The chain employs TRBV10-3 and TRBJ1-5, with a weak D call TRBD1 (5 bases). Between the trimmed V and J ends, which lost 8 bases and 5 bases, there was a span of 19 bases. Germline assignment: CDR1 ENHRY and CDR2 SYGVKD. The CDR3 loop spans 15 amino acids. The CDR3 protein is CAIAGGRGWDQPQHF. CDR3 DNA sequence: TGTGCCATCGCGGGGGGAAGAGGGTGGGATCAGCCCCAGCATTTT.

The chain joins TRBV5-1 to TRBJ2-7; TRBD1 is a possible D gene (6 bases). CDR1 is SGHRS, CDR2 YFSETQ, per germline. V gave up 4 bases and J gave up 0 bases, with 14 bases separating them. CDR3 length equals 15 residues. CDR3 loop: CASSPTGTSSYEQYF. CDR3 nucleotide sequence: TGCGCCAGCAGCCCCACCGGGACATCCTCCTACGAGCAGTACTTC.

The V gene is TRBV9, the J gene TRBJ2-1, with a possible D match to TRBD2 (7 bases). Trimming removed 4 bases at V and 10 bases at J, with 18 bases between. Looked up from germline, CDR1 is SGDLS and CDR2 is YYNGEE. The CDR3 totals 14 residues. As DNA, the CDR3 is TGTGCCAGCAGCCTTGGGGGGGCTCCCAGAGAGCAGTTCTTC. Amino acid sequence: CASSLGGAPREQFF.

This clone was seen only once. V usage is TRBV14 and J usage is TRBJ2-5; weak D call: TRBD2 (6 bases). The V and J ends lost 3 bases and 1 base respectively, with 12 bases between them. Germline V CDR1 and CDR2: SGHDN, FVKESK. CDR3 length: 15 amino acids. CDR3 sequence reads: CASSHRDSSQETQYF. As DNA, the CDR3 is TGTGCCAGCAGCCACCGGGACTCGTCCCAAGAGACCCAGTACTTC.